This T cell receptor (beta chain) was recorded in a study of blood T cell repertoires in COVID-19. V lost 3 bases to trimming and J lost 0 bases; unmatched junction nucleotides: 2. Germline CDR1 reads SQVTM; CDR2 reads ANQGSEA. The CDR3 loop spans 14 amino acids. Assay: immunoSEQ multiplex PCR; the TCRdb copy retains only in-frame clones and omits some. The sample includes about 150,000 clones, about 79% of them seen just once. This TCR was sampled from a woman aged 60 to 75 with acute or convalescent COVID-19. The V gene is TRBV29-1, the J gene TRBJ2-7; 10 nucleotides agree with TRBD1. The sequencing input was peripheral blood. CDR3: CSVEDRGSSYEQYF. The CDR3 DNA follows: TGCAGCGTTGAGGACAGGGGGAGCTCCTACGAGCAGTACTTC.